What follows are 18 T cell receptor beta chains derived from one specimen sequenced in a study of CD8 T cells in ankylosing spondylitis. Study observations and caveats: Made up of eight highly homologous variants, a TCR beta motif appeared characteristic of ankylosing spondylitis blood.

TCRdb processed the 5' RACE reads anew with MiXCR; each CDR3 protein has one entry. The sample shows over 450,000 distinct CDR3 sequences, about 12% of them seen only once. Their antigens remain unidentified. Material for sequencing was blood, either unsorted or a sorted T cell fraction (not recorded which). These receptors were collected from a male donor with ankylosing spondylitis.

This clonotype was found a few times. The rearrangement uses TRBV13 and TRBJ2-1, with D perhaps TRBD1 (5 bases). The CDR3 is 13 residues long. V dropped 3 bases and J dropped 9 bases, with 12 bases sitting between them. Germline V gene sequence: CDR1 PRHDT, CDR2 FYEKMQ (reference sequence). CDR3 protein: CASSFFQGGEQFF. The DNA for the CDR3 is TGTGCCAGCAGCTTTTTTCAGGGCGGTGAGCAGTTCTTC.

The rearrangement joins TRBV24-1 to TRBJ2-3, with TRBD2 matching over 7 bases. Losses at the gene ends were 4 bases for V and 0 bases for J; bases not matched to a gene: 6. CDR1 KGHDR and CDR2 SFDVKD come from the germline V gene. This CDR3 comprises 16 residues. The chain's CDR3 is CATSDKTSPSTDTQYF. The CDR3 DNA sequence: TGTGCCACCAGTGACAAGACTAGCCCTAGCACAGATACGCAGTATTTT.

This chain joins TRBV5-1 and TRBJ1-1; D is possibly TRBD1 (5 bases). Germline V CDR1 and CDR2: SGHRS, YFSETQ. The CDR3 runs 15 residues. With 0 bases removed from V and 1 base from J, the gap between germline ends came to 10 bases. CDR3 DNA sequence: TGCGCCAGCAGCTTGGGGGGGAGCGGGAACACTGAAGCTTTCTTT. Translating gives CASSLGGSGNTEAFF.

This clonotype was counted between two and nine times. The gene calls are TRBV29-1 and TRBJ2-1, with D perhaps matching TRBD2 (6 bases). The germline V gene encodes CDR1 SQVTM and CDR2 ANQGSEA. The CDR3 totals 16 residues. Trimming pared 3 bases from V and 2 bases from J, leaving 17 bases between. The CDR3: CSVEYRDSAPYNEQFF. CDR3 bases: TGCAGCGTTGAGTATCGGGACTCAGCCCCCTACAATGAGCAGTTCTTC.

The chain uses TRBV12-3 or TRBV12-4 and TRBJ2-3, with 9 bases that match TRBD2. Germline trimming cut 4 bases from V and 3 bases from J; bases unmatched to any gene: 8. The CDR3 runs to 16 residues. The CDR3 here is CASSSPAGGPTDTQYF. CDR3 nucleotides: TGTGCCAGCAGTTCCCCGGCGGGAGGGCCAACAGATACGCAGTATTTT.

This clonotype has a handful of counts. The V gene is TRBV20-1, the J gene TRBJ2-7; D remains ambiguous. The CDR3 is 13 amino acids. Germline V lookup: CDR1 DFQATT, CDR2 SNEGSKA (reference sequence). Trimming stripped 6 bases from V and 2 bases from J, with 14 bases between. The CDR3, as DNA: TGCAGTGCCGCGCTGCTATTAACCTACGAGCAGTACTTC. Encoded protein: CSAALLLTYEQYF.

This clonotype was detected only a few times. The chain carries TRBV18 and TRBJ2-1; 11 bases fit TRBD2. The CDR3 length is 17 residues. J gave up 9 bases and V 2 bases, and 12 bases lay outside the gene matches. Germline-derived CDR1 and CDR2 are KGHSH and LQKENI. The CDR3 here is CASSPSLTSGSFGEQFF. For the CDR3, the DNA is TGTGCCAGCTCACCATCGCTAACTAGCGGGAGTTTTGGTGAGCAGTTCTTC.

Ten or more counts support this clonotype. The rearrangement joins TRBV5-1 to TRBJ1-6, with D possibly being TRBD1 (5 bases). The CDR3 has 14 amino acids. Trimming removed 0 bases at V and 12 bases at J, with 13 bases between. Germline V gene data show CDR1 as SGHRS and CDR2 as YFSETQ. CDR3 amino acids: CASSLGSRDLPLHF. CDR3 nucleotide sequence: TGCGCCAGCAGCTTGGGATCCAGGGATTTACCCCTCCACTTT. Full variable domain (missing parts from reference TRBV5-1 and TRBJ1-6): KAGVTQTPRYLIKTRGQQVTLSCSPISGHRSVSWYQQTPGQGLQFLFEYFSETQRNKGNFPGRFSGRQFSNSRSEMNVSTLELGDSALYLCASSLGSRDLPLHFGNGTRLTVT.

The rearrangement joins TRBV10-2 to TRBJ2-7; the D gene is possibly TRBD2 (6 bases). The germline CDR1 and CDR2 sequences are WSHSY and SAAADI. V dropped 4 bases and J dropped 5 bases, with 12 bases sitting between them. This CDR3 comprises 13 residues. CDR3 residues: CASSGGVLHEQYV. The CDR3 DNA sequence: TGCGCCAGCAGTGGGGGGGTCCTGCACGAGCAGTACGTC.

The chain links TRBV24-1 to TRBJ1-5; D ambiguous. Between the trimmed V and J ends, which lost 1 base and 4 bases, there was a span of 7 bases. The CDR3 contains 14 residues. The germline V gene encodes CDR1 KGHDR and CDR2 SFDVKD. The CDR3 sequence is CATSDLTRNQPQHF. CDR3 DNA sequence: TGTGCCACCAGTGATTTAACTCGTAATCAGCCCCAGCATTTT.

In nucleotides, the CDR3 is TGCGCCAGCAGCCAGCCGGACAGGGTGAAAAACATTCAGTACTTC. Translation: CASSQPDRVKNIQYF. The gene calls are TRBV4-1 and TRBJ2-4; 8 nucleotides agree with TRBD1. CDR1 is MGHRA, CDR2 YSYEKL, per germline. The CDR3 has 15 residues. V shed 3 bases, J shed 4 bases, and the junction held 5 bases outside the gene matches.

This chain links TRBV20-1 with TRBJ2-2; D gene ambiguous. V was cut by 3 bases and J by 6 bases, with 5 bases left in between. The CDR3 length is 11 residues. Germline lookup yields CDR1 DFQATT and CDR2 SNEGSKA (reference sequence). The CDR3 here is CSASGAGELFF. CDR3 nucleotide sequence: TGCAGTGCTAGTGGGGCCGGGGAGCTGTTTTTT.

This clonotype showed up just a few times. The chain is built from TRBV5-1 and TRBJ1-5; D is unclear. The CDR3 consists of 13 residues. Trimming took off 1 base at V and 4 bases at J, with 6 bases between the two ends. CDR1 is SGHRS and CDR2 is YFSETQ in the germline V gene. The CDR3 DNA follows: TGCGCCAGCAGCTTGACTGAAAATCAGCCCCAGCATTTT. This gives the protein CASSLTENQPQHF.

At least ten counts were recorded for this clonotype. The gene calls are TRBV29-1 and TRBJ2-3; the match to TRBD1 covers 7 bases. V was pared by 4 bases and J by 4 bases, with 8 bases of the junction left unmatched. This CDR3 is built from 14 residues. Germline V gene data show CDR1 as SQVTM and CDR2 as ANQGSEA. CDR3 amino acids: CSVVPDRVADTQYF. CDR3 nucleotides: TGCAGCGTTGTCCCAGACAGGGTGGCAGATACGCAGTATTTT.

The chain recombines TRBV24-1 with TRBJ1-5, with D possibly TRBD1 on 6 matching bases. CDR1 is KGHDR and CDR2 is SFDVKD in the germline V gene. The germline V and J ends were trimmed by 5 bases and 4 bases, with 17 bases remaining between them. The CDR3 is 16 amino acids. CDR3 sequence reads: CATSGSGGANNQPQHF. Written as DNA, the CDR3 is TGTGCCACCAGTGGGTCGGGGGGGGCGAATAATCAGCCCCAGCATTTT.

The sample holds a few counts of this clonotype. The V and J genes are TRBV29-1 and TRBJ2-1, with D unclear. This CDR3 region has 11 residues. V lost 4 bases, J lost 7 bases, and 8 bases lay in between. In germline, CDR1 is SQVTM, CDR2 ANQGSEA. CDR3 region: CSVGTRNEQFF. CDR3 sequence (DNA): TGCAGCGTTGGAACAAGGAATGAGCAGTTCTTC.

This rearrangement joins TRBV10-3 to TRBJ2-7, with D perhaps matching TRBD1 (5 bases). This CDR3 is built from 14 residues. Germline CDR1 ENHRY, CDR2 SYGVKD. Trimming removed 6 bases at V and 0 bases at J, with 12 bases between. CDR3 sequence: CAISPIQGSYEQYF. CDR3 bases: TGTGCCATCAGCCCAATCCAGGGCTCCTACGAGCAGTACTTC.

In this sample, this clonotype turned up a few times. The chain links TRBV3-1 to TRBJ2-5, with D perhaps matching TRBD1 (5 bases). In germline, CDR1 is LGHDT, CDR2 YNNKEL (reference sequence). CDR3 length: 14 residues. V shed 2 bases and J shed 5 bases, with 12 bases lying between them. The CDR3 DNA sequence: TGTGCCAGCAGCCAAAGACAGCAACTCGAGACCCAGTACTTC. Protein product: CASSQRQQLETQYF.